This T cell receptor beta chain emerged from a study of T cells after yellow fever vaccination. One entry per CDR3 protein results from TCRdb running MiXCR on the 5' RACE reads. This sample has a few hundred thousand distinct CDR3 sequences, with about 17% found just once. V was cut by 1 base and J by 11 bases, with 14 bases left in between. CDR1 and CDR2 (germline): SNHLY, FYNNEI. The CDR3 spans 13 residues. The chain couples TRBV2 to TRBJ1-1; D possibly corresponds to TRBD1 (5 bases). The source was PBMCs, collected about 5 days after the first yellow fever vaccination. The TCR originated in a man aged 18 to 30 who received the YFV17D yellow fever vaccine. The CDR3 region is CASSEGTGRAAFF. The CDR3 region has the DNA TGTGCCAGCAGTGAAGGTACGGGCAGGGCGGCTTTCTTT.